This T cell receptor beta chain is drawn from a study of blood T cell repertoires in COVID-19 (dated by TCRdb to 2020 to 2022). Concerning the study at large: Collaborator samples came from the United States, Italy and Spain and covered acute and convalescent phases of COVID-19. The material from the prospective study consisted of cDNA or gDNA derived from T cells, B-cell-depleted T cells, or PBMCs. Deeply sampled blood TCRbeta repertoires from subjects exposed to, actively infected with, or recovered from COVID-19 were included in the dataset. The repertoires were made available in a free public database intended to serve as a resource for research on the immune response to SARS-CoV-2. The samples were drawn from the first 160 participants of the ongoing ImmuneRACE study and from 950 to 1,500 subjects provided by 6 global collaborators. A de-identified subject ID, COVID-19 status, age in years and sex were almost always included in the sample metadata. Where HLA class I and class II types were available, the types were taken from metadata supplied by the sample provider, not from assay-based typing.

In regard to this clone: Its antigen is still unknown. No per-base quality is available; no much larger clone lies one base away.

Enrolling through a virtual design, the prospective study's participants ranged in age from about 18 to 100 years and lived across 24 United States geographic areas. To assign participants to cohorts, the prospective study relied on clinical history that participants themselves reported in a screening survey and a study questionnaire. For ImmuneRACE Cohort 3, a participant was defined as recovered based on two consecutive negative NP/OP PCR tests, clearance by a healthcare professional, or resolution of symptoms. Mobile phlebotomists in the prospective study collected whole blood, serum and a nasopharyngeal or oropharyngeal swab from every participant. Participants in the prospective study had the option to provide additional blood draws and questionnaires over a roughly 2-month period. Blood samples from the prospective study were shipped frozen or at room temperature prior to DNA extraction.

TCRbeta CDR3 regions were amplified from genomic DNA by means of the immunoSEQ Assay, a bias-controlled multiplex PCR. In the paper's pipeline: Nucleated cell counts per sample were estimated from amplification of reference gene primers within the assay. Sequence reads were collapsed and filtered to measure the absolute abundance of every unique TCRbeta CDR3 rearrangement. For each sample, productive Simpson clonality was calculated as the square root of Simpson's diversity index over productive rearrangements. In TCRdb, the immuneACCESS table is reduced to in-frame sequences with V and J assigned. These tables do not hold every clone; where another copy was compared, an unresolved V gene accounts for under half, and the others remain unexplained. V, J and clone size reflect that table, while D and trimming were determined from the DNA. The sample table shows 300,000 or so clones, and 90% are seen once. The top ten clonotypes cover 1.1% of the sample.

Study-level results and caveats: How much clinical and demographic metadata was included differed by source and by participant, and the metadata was provided uncurated.

Sequencing input: PBMCs or T cells enriched from blood (not recorded which). This TCR was recovered from a woman under 40 who had recovered from COVID-19.

The bases are TGTGCCAGCAGCTTAGCAACAGGGTCGAACACTGAAGCTTTCTTT. Its amino acids are CASSLATGSNTEAFF. The chain uses TRBV7-2 and TRBJ1-1; TRBD1 might be the D gene, on 6 matching bases. CDR1 and CDR2 (SGHTA, FQGNSA) derive from the germline V gene. Spanning cysteine to phenylalanine, the CDR3 consists of 15 amino acids. This entry keeps only the CDR3 DNA: 45 bases, framed from base 1. Trimming removed 0 bases from V and 1 base from J, leaving 9 bases between the germline ends. The reference TRBV7-2 and TRBJ1-1 proteins fill in what lies around the CDR3, so the full variable domain reads GAGVSQSPSNKVTEKGKDVELRCDPISGHTALYWYRQSLGQGLEFLIYFQGNSAPDKSGLPSDRFSAERTGGSVSTLTIQRTQQEDSAVYLCASSLATGSNTEAFFGQGTRLTVV.